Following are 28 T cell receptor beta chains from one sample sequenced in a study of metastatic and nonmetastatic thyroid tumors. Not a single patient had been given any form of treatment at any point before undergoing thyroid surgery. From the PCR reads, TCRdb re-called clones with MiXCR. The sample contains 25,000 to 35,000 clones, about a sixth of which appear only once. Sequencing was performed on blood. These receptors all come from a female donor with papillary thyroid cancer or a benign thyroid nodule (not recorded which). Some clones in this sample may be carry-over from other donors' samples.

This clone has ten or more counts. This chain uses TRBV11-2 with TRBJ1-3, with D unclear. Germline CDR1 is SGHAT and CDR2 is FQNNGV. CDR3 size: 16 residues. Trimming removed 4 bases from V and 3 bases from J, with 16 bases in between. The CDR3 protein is CASSSFGGFGGNTIYF. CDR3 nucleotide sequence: TGTGCCAGCAGCTCCTTTGGAGGGTTCGGTGGAAACACCATATATTTT.

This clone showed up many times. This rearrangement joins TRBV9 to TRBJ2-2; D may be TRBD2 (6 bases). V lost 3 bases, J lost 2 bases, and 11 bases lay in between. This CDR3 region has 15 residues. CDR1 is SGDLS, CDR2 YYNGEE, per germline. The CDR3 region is CASSAAGLNTGELFF. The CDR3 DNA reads TGTGCCAGCAGCGCCGCGGGACTTAACACCGGGGAGCTGTTTTTT.

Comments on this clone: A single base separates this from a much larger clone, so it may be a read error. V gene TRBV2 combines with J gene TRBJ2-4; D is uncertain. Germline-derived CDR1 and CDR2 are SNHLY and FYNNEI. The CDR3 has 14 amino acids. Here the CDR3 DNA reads TGTGCCAGCAGTCCTAACAGAGCCAAAAACATTAAGTACTTC. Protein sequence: CASSPNRAKNIKYF.

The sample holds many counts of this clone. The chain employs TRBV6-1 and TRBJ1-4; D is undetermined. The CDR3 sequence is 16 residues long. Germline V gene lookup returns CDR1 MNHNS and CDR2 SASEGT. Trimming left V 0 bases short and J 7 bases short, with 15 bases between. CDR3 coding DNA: TGTGCCAGCAGTGAAGCCTTCGGTGTGGGCGGTGAAAAACTGTTTTTT. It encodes CASSEAFGVGGEKLFF.

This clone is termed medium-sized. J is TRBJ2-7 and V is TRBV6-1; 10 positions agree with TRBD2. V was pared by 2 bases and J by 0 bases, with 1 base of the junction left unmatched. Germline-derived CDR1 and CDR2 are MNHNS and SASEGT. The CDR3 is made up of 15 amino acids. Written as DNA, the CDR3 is TGTGCCAGCAGTGAATTAGCGGGGGGCTCCTACGAGCAGTACTTC. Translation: CASSELAGGSYEQYF.

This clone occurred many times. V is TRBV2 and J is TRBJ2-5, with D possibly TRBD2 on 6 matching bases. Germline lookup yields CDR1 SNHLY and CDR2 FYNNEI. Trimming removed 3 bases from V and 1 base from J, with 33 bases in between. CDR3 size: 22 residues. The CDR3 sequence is CASSEKNAAIRAPGVFQETQYF. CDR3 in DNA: TGTGCCAGCAGTGAGAAGAATGCGGCCATACGTGCGCCGGGGGTATTCCAAGAGACCCAGTACTTC.

CDR3 coding DNA: TGCGCCAGCAGCTTGCTTGGCGGGGGAACCTTCGACAATGAGCAGTTCTTC. It translates to CASSLLGGGTFDNEQFF. The rearrangement links TRBV5-1 to TRBJ2-1; TRBD2 matches 7 bases. Per germline, CDR1 SGHRS and CDR2 YFSETQ. With V trimmed by 1 base and J by 5 bases, 12 bases remained unmatched. The CDR3 length is 17 residues.

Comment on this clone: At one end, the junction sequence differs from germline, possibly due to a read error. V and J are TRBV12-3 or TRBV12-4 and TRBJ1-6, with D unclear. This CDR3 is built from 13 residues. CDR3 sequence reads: CASSRQTNAPLHF. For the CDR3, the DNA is TGTGCAAGCAGTAGGCAGACTAATGCACCCCTCCACTTT.

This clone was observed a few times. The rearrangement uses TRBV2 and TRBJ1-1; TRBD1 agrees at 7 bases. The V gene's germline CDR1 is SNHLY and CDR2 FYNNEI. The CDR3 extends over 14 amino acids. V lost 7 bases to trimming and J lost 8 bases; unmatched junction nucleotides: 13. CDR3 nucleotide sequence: TGTGCCAGCAAACTCGATTACACAGGGGCGGAAGCTTTCTTT. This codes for CASKLDYTGAEAFF.

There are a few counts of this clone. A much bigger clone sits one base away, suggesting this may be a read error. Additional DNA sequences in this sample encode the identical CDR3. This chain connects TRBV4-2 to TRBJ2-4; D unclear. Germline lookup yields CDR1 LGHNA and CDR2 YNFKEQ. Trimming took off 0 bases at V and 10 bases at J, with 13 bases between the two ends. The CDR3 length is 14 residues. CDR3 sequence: CASSQDLGSNIQYF. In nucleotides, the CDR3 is TGTGCCAGCAGCCAAGATCTGGGTTCGAATATTCAGTACTTC.

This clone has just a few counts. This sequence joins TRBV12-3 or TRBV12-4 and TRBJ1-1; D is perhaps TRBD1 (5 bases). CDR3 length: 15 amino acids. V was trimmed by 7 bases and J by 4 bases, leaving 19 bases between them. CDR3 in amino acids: CASTKSGLGPTEAFF. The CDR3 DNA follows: TGTGCCAGCACAAAGTCTGGGTTGGGGCCCACTGAAGCTTTCTTT.

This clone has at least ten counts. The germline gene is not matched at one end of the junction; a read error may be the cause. The CDR3: CAWSARRGADAQYF. The CDR3 coding sequence is TGTGCCTGGAGTGCAAGGAGGGGGGCAGATGCGCAGTATTTT. The V call is TRBV30, the J call TRBJ2-3; the D gene could be TRBD1 or TRBD2 (6 bases each). CDR1 is GTSNPN and CDR2 is SVGIG in the germline V gene (reference sequence). The CDR3 has 14 amino acids. The full variable domain, in which reference TRBV30 and TRBJ2-3 provide the parts outside the CDR3, is SQTIHQWPATLVQPVGSPLSLECTVEGTSNPNLYWYRQAAGRGLQLLFYSVGIGQISSEVPQNLSASRPQDRQFILSSKKLLLSDSGFYLCAWSARRGADAQYFGPGTRLTVL.

CDR3 sequence (DNA): TGTGCCAGCAGCTTAGGGTTAGCGACAAGGGTGACCGGGGAGCTGTTTTTT. Translating gives CASSLGLATRVTGELFF. The chain carries TRBV11-2 and TRBJ2-2, with D possibly being TRBD2 (5 bases). From germline, CDR1 is SGHAT and CDR2 FQNNGV. V was pared by 1 base and J by 5 bases, with 17 bases between. The CDR3 has 17 amino acids.

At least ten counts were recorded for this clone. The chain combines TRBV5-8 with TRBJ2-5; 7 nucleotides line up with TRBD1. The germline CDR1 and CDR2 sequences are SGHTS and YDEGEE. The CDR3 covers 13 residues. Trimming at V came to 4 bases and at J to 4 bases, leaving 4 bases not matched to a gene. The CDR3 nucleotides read TGTGCCAGCAGCATGACAGGGTTAGAGACCCAGTACTTC. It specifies CASSMTGLETQYF.

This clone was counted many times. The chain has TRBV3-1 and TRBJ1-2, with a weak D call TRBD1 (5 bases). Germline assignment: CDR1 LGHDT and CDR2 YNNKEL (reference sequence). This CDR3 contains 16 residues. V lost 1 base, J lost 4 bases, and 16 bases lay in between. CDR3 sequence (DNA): TGTGCCAGCAGCCAAGGGGCTACGGGGGTGGGCTATGGCTACACCTTC. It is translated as CASSQGATGVGYGYTF.

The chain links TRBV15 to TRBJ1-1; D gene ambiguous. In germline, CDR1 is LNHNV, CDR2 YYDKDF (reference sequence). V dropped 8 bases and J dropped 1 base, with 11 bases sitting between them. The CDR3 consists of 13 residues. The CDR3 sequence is CATAGQSNTEAFF. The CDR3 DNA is TGTGCCACCGCAGGCCAGTCGAACACTGAAGCTTTCTTT.

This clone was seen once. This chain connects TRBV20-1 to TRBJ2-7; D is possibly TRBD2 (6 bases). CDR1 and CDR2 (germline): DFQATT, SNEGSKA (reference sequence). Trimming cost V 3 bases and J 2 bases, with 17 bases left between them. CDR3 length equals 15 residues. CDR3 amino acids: CSARQPAGWTYEQYF. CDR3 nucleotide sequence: TGCAGTGCTAGGCAGCCTGCGGGGTGGACCTACGAGCAGTACTTC.

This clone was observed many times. Written as DNA, the CDR3 is TGTGCCAGCAGCTTAGATCCAGGAAATGAGCAGTTCTTC. As protein: CASSLDPGNEQFF. V is TRBV11-3 and J is TRBJ2-1, with unresolved D. The V end was cut by 0 bases, the J end by 7 bases, with 7 bases between. The CDR3 has 13 amino acids. The germline gives CDR1 SGHNT, CDR2 YENEEA.

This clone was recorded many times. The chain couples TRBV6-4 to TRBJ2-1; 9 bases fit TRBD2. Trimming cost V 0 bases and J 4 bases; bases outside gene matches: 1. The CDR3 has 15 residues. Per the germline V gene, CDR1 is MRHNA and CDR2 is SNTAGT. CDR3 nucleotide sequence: TGTGCCAGCAGTGACTCGGCGGGAGGGTACAATGAGCAGTTCTTC. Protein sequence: CASSDSAGGYNEQFF.

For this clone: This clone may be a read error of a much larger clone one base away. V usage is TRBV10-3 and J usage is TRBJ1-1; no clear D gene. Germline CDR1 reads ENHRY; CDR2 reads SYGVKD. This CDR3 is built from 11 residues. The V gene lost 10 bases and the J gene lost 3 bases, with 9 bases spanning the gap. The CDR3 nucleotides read TGTGCCACCGTGAGGTACACTGAAGCTTTCTTT. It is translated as CATVRYTEAFF.

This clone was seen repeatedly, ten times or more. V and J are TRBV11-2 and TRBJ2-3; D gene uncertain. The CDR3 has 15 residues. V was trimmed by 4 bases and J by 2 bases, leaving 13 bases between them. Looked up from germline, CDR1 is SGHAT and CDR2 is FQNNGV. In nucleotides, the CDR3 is TGTGCCAGCAGCTACAATCTAGACCACACAGATACGCAGTATTTT. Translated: CASSYNLDHTDTQYF.

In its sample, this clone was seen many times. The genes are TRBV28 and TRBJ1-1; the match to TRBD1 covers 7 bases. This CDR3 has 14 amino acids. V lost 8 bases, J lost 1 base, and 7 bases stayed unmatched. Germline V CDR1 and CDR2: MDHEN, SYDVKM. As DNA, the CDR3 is TGTGCCAGCCAGGGGGAGGGGCCGAACACTGAAGCTTTCTTT. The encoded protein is CASQGEGPNTEAFF.

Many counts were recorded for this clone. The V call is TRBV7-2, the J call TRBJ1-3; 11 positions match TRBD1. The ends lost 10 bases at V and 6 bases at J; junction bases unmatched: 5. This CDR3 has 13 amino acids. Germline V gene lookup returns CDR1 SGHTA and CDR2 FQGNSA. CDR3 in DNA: TGTGCCACCGGGACAGGGGGTTTAAACACCATATATTTT. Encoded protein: CATGTGGLNTIYF.

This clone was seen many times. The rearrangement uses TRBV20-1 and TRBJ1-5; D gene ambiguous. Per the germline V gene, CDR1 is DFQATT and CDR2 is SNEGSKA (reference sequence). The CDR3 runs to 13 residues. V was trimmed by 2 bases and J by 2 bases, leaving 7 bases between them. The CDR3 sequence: CSARQDRNQPQHF. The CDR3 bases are TGCAGTGCTAGACAGGACCGCAATCAGCCCCAGCATTTT.

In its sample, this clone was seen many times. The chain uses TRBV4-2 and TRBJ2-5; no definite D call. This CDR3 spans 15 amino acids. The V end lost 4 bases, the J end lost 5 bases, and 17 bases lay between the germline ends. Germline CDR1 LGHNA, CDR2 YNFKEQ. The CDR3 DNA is TGTGCCAGCAGCCGAGATTTGAAGGGTTCGGAGACCCAGTACTTC. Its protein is CASSRDLKGSETQYF.

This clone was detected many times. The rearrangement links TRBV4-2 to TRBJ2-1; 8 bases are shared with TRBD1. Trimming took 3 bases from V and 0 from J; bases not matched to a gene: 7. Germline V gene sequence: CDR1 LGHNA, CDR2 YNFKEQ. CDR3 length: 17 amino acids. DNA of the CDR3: TGTGCCAGCAGCCAGGAGGACAGGGTAGGCTCCTACAATGAGCAGTTCTTC. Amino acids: CASSQEDRVGSYNEQFF.

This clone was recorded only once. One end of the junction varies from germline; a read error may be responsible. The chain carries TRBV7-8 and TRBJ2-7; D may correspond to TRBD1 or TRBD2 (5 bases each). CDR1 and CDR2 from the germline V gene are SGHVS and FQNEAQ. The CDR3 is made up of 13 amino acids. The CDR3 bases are TGTGCCAGCATCTTAATCGGGACGTTTAACAGGTACTTC. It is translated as CASILIGTFNRYF. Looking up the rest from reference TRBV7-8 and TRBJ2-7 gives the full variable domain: GAGVSQSPRYKVAKRGQDVALRCDPISGHVSLFWYQQALGQGPEFLTYFQNEAQLDKSGLPSDRFFAERPEGSVSTLKIQRTQQEDSAVYLCASILIGTFNRYFGPGTRLTVT.

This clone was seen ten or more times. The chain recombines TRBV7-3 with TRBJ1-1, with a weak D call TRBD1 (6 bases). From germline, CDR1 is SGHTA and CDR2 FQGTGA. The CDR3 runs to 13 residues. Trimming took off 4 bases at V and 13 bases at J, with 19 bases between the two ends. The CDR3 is CASSSGRGQRVFF. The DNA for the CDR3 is TGTGCCAGCAGCTCAGGACGGGGACAAAGAGTTTTCTTT.